This record covers a single TCR beta chain. The sample comes from a study of blood T cell repertoires in COVID-19. About the study: COVID-19 samples from acute and convalescent phases originated in the United States, Italy and Spain. Sources were T cells, B-cell-depleted T cells, or PBMCs; the material itself was cDNA or gDNA.

Germline V CDR1 and CDR2: SGHVS, FNYEAQ. The CDR3 runs to 16 residues. The V gene end was trimmed by 4 bases and the J gene end by 8 bases; junction bases not matched to a gene: 6. In the original workflow: Estimates of nucleated cell counts were drawn from the amplification of reference gene primers. TCRdb's table, derived via immunoSEQ multiplex PCR, lists solely in-frame clones and lacks some. The DNA gave D and trimming, while V, J and clone size come from that table. Of 200,000 to 250,000 clones in the sample, around 83% were seen once. The specimen sequenced was peripheral blood. This chain links TRBV7-6 with TRBJ2-3; 16 bases line up with TRBD2. The source is a human donor in a cohort sampled during active COVID-19. Here the CDR3 DNA reads TGTGCCAGCAGCTCTGGGACTAGCGGGAGGGCCGGTACGCAGTATTTT. This gives the protein CASSSGTSGRAGTQYF. The full variable domain, rest sourced from reference TRBV7-6 and TRBJ2-3, is GAGVSQSPRYKVTKRGQDVALRCDPISGHVSLYWYRQALGQGPEFLTYFNYEAQQDKSGLPNDRFSAERPEGSISTLTIQRTEQRDSAMYRCASSSGTSGRAGTQYFGPGTRLTVL.